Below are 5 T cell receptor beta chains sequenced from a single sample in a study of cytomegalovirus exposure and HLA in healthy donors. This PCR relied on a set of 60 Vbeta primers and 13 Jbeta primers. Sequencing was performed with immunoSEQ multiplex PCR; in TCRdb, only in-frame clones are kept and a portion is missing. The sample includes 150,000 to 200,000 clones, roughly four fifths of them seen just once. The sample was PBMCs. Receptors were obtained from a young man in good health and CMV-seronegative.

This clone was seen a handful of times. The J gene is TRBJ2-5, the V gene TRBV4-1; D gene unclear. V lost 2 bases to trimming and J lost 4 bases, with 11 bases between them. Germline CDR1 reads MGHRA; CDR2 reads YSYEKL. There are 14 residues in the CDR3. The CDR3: CASSQLSRRETQYF. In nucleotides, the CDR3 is TGCGCCAGCAGCCAACTCTCCCGGAGAGAGACCCAGTACTTC.

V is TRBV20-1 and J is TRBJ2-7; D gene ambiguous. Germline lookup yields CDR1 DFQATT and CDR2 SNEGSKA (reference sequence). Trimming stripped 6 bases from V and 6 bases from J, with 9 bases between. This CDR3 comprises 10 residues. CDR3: CSAQIAEQYF. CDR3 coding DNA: TGCAGTGCCCAGATAGCCGAGCAGTACTTC.

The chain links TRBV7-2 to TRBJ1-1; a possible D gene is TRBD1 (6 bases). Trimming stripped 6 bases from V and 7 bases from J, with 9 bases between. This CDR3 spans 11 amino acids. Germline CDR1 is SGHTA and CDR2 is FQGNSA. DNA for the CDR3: TGTGCCAGCAGGGGGACACTTGAAGCTTTCTTT. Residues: CASRGTLEAFF.

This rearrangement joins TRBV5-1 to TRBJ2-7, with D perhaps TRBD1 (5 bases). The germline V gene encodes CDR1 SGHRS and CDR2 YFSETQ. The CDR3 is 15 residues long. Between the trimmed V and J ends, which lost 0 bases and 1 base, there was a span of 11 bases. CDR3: CASSLAPGSSYEQYF. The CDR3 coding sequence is TGCGCCAGCAGCTTGGCCCCAGGGTCGTCCTACGAGCAGTACTTC.

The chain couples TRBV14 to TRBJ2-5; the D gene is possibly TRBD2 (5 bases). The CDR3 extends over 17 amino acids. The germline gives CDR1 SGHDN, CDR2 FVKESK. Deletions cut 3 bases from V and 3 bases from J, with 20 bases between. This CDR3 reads CASSQLSFGKRKETQYF. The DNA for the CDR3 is TGTGCCAGCAGCCAGTTGTCCTTCGGGAAAAGGAAAGAGACCCAGTACTTC.